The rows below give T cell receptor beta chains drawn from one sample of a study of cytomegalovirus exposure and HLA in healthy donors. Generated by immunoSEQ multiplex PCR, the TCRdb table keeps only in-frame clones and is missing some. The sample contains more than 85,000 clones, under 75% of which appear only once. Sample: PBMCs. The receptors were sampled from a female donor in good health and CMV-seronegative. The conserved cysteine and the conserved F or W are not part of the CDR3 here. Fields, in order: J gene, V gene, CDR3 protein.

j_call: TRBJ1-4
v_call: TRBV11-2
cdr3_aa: ASSLGQGASEKLF

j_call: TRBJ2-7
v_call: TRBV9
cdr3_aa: ASSISGQGYEQY

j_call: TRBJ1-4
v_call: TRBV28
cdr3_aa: ASSIGAGGNEKLF

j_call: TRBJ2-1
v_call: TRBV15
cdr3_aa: ATSRVSPDTNEQF

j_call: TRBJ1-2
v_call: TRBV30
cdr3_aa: AWSVQTASFRKGYT

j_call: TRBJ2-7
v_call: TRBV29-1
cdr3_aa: SVEETAYEQY

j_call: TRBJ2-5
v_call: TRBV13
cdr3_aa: ASSWDSGSGETQY

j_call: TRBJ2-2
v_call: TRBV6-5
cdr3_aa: ASSYFGGNTGELF

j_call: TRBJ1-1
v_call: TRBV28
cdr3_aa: ASSQISTPQSEAF

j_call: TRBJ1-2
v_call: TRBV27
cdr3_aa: ASSLSGGSYGYT

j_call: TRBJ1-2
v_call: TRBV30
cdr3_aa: AWTLGQGYT

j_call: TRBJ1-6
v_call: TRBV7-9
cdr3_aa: ASSPTGPNSPLH

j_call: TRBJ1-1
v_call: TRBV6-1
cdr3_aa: ASSEKRGGMAEAF

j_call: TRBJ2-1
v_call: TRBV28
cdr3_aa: ASSSPTGGMIDEQF

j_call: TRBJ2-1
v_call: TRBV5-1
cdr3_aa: ASSTRTSGIGYNEQF

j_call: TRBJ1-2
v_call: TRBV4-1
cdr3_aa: ASSLHPDGDGYT

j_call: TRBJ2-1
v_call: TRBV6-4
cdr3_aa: ASSDSSSATTNEQF

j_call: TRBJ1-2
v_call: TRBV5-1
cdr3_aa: ASSLATGFDGYT

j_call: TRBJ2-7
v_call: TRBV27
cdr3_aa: ASSSYAGDRSYEQY

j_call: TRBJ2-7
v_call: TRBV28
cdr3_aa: ASSFLTGTRHEQY

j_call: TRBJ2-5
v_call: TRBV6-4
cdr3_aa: ARIYLHRDREHRGTQY

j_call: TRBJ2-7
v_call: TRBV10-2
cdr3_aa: ASTTGLAGGLYEQY

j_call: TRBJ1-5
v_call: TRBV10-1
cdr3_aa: ASSGGQGGQPQH

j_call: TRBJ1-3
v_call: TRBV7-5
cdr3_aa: ARSLVTAGNTIY

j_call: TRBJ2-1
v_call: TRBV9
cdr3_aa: ASSVARGPEQF

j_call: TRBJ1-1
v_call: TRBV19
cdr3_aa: ASSAPHSPNTEAF

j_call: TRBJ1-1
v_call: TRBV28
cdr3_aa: ASSLMGQRNTEAF

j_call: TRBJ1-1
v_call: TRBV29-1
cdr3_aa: SVEPSGGEIGAF

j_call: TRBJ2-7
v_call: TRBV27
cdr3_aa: ASGHLAAKAYEQY

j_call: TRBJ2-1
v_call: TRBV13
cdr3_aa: ASSLGAGENEQF

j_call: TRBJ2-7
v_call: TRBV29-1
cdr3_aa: SVEGTRSYEQY

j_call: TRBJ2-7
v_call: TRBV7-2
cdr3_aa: ASSPRQGPKSYEQY

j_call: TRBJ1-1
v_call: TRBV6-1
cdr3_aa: ASSVGNTEAF

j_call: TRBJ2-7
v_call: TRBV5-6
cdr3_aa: ASSLVRGEQY

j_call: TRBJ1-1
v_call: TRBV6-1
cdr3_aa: ASSGPVMNTEAF

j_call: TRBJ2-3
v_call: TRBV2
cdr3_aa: ASTEGQGTDTQY

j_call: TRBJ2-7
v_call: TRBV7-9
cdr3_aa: ASSVGTGDEQY

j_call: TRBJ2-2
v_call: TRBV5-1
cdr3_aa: ASSLQGNTGELF

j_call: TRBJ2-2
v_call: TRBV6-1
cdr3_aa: ASSAFFVGELF

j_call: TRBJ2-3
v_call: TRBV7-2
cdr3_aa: ASSLLGGGTDTQY